This TCR beta chain was identified during a study of OX40 agonist ivuxolimab in advanced cancers. Study details: Under the entry rules, prior anti-PD-1, anti-PD-L1 or anti-CTLA-4 therapy was allowed, and roughly 39% had some.

Excluded were patients having autoimmune disease history or systemic immunosuppression. This CDR3 has 16 residues. From germline, CDR1 is SGHTS and CDR2 YDEGEE. After removal of 7 bases from V and 5 bases from J, the junction contained 15 bases not matched to a gene. Points on this clone: Its antigen is unidentified.

TCRdb keeps only in-frame clones here, not all; method: immunoSEQ multiplex PCR. The sample has around 100,000 clones, about 83% seen once. Notes on the study in general: The study found that CD8+ T cells averaged more expanded clones than CD4+. The CD4+ and CD8+ T cells in the blood had expanded clonally by week 6 at 0.1 to 3.0 mg/kg.

The material was CD4+ or CD8+ T cells sorted from blood, obtained in a trial of the OX40 agonist ivuxolimab. This chain links TRBV5-8 with TRBJ2-3; TRBD2 agrees at 8 bases. This clonotype was obtained from an adult with an advanced solid tumor such as melanoma, head and neck, liver or kidney cancer. DNA for the CDR3: TGTGCCAGCTCCCGGGGAGCGGGGGTGGTTGGAGATACGCAGTATTTT. It encodes CASSRGAGVVGDTQYF.